Listed here is a single TCR beta chain. These data are taken from a study of shared clonotypes between healthy human individuals. Positively selected for CCR7, the CD45RO-negative cells used as naive CD8 cells excluded terminally differentiated effector memory CD45RA+ cells. CDR1 is MDHEN, CDR2 SYDVKM, per germline. CDR3 length: 15 residues. Trimming at V came to 5 bases and at J to 2 bases, leaving 7 bases not matched to a gene. Measured with immunoSEQ multiplex PCR; TCRdb has only the in-frame clones, and not every one. The data hold some 2,000,000 clones, with 85% to 95% observed a single time. The chain links TRBV28 to TRBJ2-7; TRBD1 aligns across 9 bases. Sequencing was carried out using naive CD8+ T cells sorted from blood. The receptor was derived from a man in his late teens or twenties in good health. The CDR3: CASSRDRGLPYEQYF. The CDR3 bases are TGTGCCAGCAGTAGAGACAGGGGGTTGCCCTACGAGCAGTACTTC. The full variable domain, in which reference TRBV28 and TRBJ2-7 provide the parts outside the CDR3, is DVKVTQSSRYLVKRTGEKVFLECVQDMDHENMFWYRQDPGLGLRLIYFSYDVKMKEKGDIPEGYSVSREKKERFSLILESASTNQTSMYLCASSRDRGLPYEQYFGPGTRLTVT.